This TCR beta chain originates from a study of shared clonotypes between healthy human individuals. In the CD4+ fraction, cells were divided into CD45RA+ naive and CD45RA-negative memory subsets. The assay used deep level. Profiling relied on immunoSEQ multiplex PCR, and the TCRdb table lists in-frame clones only, not all of them. The sample has some 580,000 clones; 97% are singletons. Germline V CDR1 and CDR2: SGHVS, FQNEAQ. This CDR3 contains 15 residues. V trimming: 3 bases; J trimming: 5 bases; junction bases outside the gene matches: 9. The rearrangement uses TRBV7-8 and TRBJ2-7; 8 bases are a match to TRBD1. Sequencing was carried out using naive CD4+ T cells sorted from blood. The subset here: CD45RA+ positively selected. The sequence came from a woman younger than 45 in good health. CDR3 sequence (DNA): TGTGCCAGCAGCTTCCCCGGCCAGGGGGCCAACGAGCAGTACTTC. It translates to CASSFPGQGANEQYF.